The rows below give T cell receptor beta chains drawn from one sample of a study of blood T cell repertoires in COVID-19. This table comes from immunoSEQ multiplex PCR, and its TCRdb copy is limited to in-frame clones, with some not included. This table holds 180,000 or so clones, around 81% found once. The sequenced sample consisted of PBMCs or T cells enriched from blood (not recorded which). The receptors were sampled from a man aged 40-49 years who had recovered from COVID-19. CDR3s include the opening cysteine and the closing phenylalanine or tryptophan. The D gene is left open where the match is weak. Part of the rows lack a size; the others show once, few, many or a class for expanded clones.

j_gene	d_gene	abundance	len	v_gene	CDR3nt	CDR3aa
TRBJ2-7	-	-	14	TRBV27	TGTGCCAGCAAGAAACTAGGAACCAACTACGAGCAGTACTTC	CASKKLGTNYEQYF
TRBJ2-7	TRBD2	-	14	TRBV5-1	TGCGCCAGCAGCTTGTCGGGACTAAACTACGAGCAGTACTTC	CASSLSGLNYEQYF
TRBJ2-5	-	-	13	TRBV2	TGTGCCAGCAGTGCGGGGCAGGGGGAGACCCAGTACTTC	CASSAGQGETQYF
TRBJ1-2	-	-	14	TRBV5-1	TGCGCCAGCAGCCCCGACAGTCCTAACTATGGCTACACCTTC	CASSPDSPNYGYTF
TRBJ2-1	-	once	14	TRBV5-1	TGCGCCAGCAGCTTCCAGGATCTTATCGATGAGCAGTTCTTC	CASSFQDLIDEQFF
TRBJ1-5	-	many	15	TRBV28	TGTGCCAGCAGCCCGCTCGGTGGGCGCAATCAGCCCCAGCATTTT	CASSPLGGRNQPQHF
TRBJ1-2	TRBD1	-	15	TRBV9	TGTGCCAGCAGCGCCGGACAGGGGGTGGCCTATGGCTACACCTTC	CASSAGQGVAYGYTF
TRBJ1-2	-	-	11	TRBV2	TGTGCCAGCAACCTATCAGGTGGCTACACCTTC	CASNLSGGYTF
TRBJ2-7	TRBD1	-	14	TRBV6-5	TGTGCCAGCACTGGGACAGGAGGCTCCTACGAGCAGTACTTC	CASTGTGGSYEQYF
TRBJ2-3	-	once	13	TRBV12-3/TRBV12-4	TGTGCCACGAAGGGGGTAGGCACAGATACGCAGTATTTT	CATKGVGTDTQYF
TRBJ2-2	TRBD1	-	16	TRBV4-3	TGCGCCAGCAGCCAAGACCCAGGGGGCGAGGCCGGGGAGCTGTTTTTT	CASSQDPGGEAGELFF
TRBJ2-4	-	-	14	TRBV18	TGTGCCAGCTCTGAAGACAGCCTCAAAAACATTCAGTACTTC	CASSEDSLKNIQYF
TRBJ1-1	-	-	13	TRBV9	TGTGCCAGCAGCGTAGACAGGGCGACTGAAGCTTTCTTT	CASSVDRATEAFF
TRBJ1-1	TRBD1	-	16	TRBV12-5	TGTGCTAGTGGTTTGGTAGTGGGACAGACGAACACTGAAGCTTTCTTT	CASGLVVGQTNTEAFF